The sequence of this T cell receptor (beta chain) was determined in a study of response to subunit inactivated influenza vaccine. Worth noting for this clonotype: The target antigen is unknown.

TCRdb independently ran MiXCR on the RT-PCR reads; one entry per CDR3 protein. The repertoire holds some 600,000 distinct CDR3 sequences, with approximately 14% as singletons. Notes on the study in general: It was suggested by the authors that few new T cells are recruited by each seasonal influenza vaccination.

This sequence originates from a man aged 50-59 years who received an inactivated influenza vaccine. This specimen consisted of PBMCs from blood, obtained 14 to 15 days before vaccination.

The CDR3 nucleotides read TGTGCCAGCAGTTCGAACAGGGGCCCAGATACGCAGTATTTT. Its protein is CASSSNRGPDTQYF. The chain links TRBV12-3 or TRBV12-4 to TRBJ2-3; 7 nucleotides match TRBD1. With 4 bases clipped from V and 4 bases from J, the junction kept 5 bases outside the gene matches. The length of the CDR3 is 14 residues.